These 10 T cell receptor beta chains originate from one sample sequenced in a study of metastatic and nonmetastatic thyroid tumors. All patients reached thyroid surgery having received no treatment beforehand. TCRdb re-called clones from the PCR reads using MiXCR. There are 15,000 to 20,000 clones in the sample; over 25% occur only once, and less than 25% lies in the top ten. The sequencing input was adjacent normal tissue. All receptors derive from a female donor with papillary thyroid cancer or a benign thyroid nodule (not recorded which). Some clones in this sample may be carry-over from other donors' samples.

This clone was counted only a few times. The chain couples TRBV7-3 to TRBJ1-1; possibly TRBD1 for D (5 bases). The germline V gene encodes CDR1 SGHTA and CDR2 FQGTGA. Trimming took off 4 bases at V and 5 bases at J, with 11 bases between the two ends. This CDR3 spans 13 amino acids. This CDR3 is CASSYQEGTEAFF. CDR3 DNA sequence: TGTGCCAGCAGCTATCAGGAGGGGACTGAAGCTTTCTTT.

This clone occurred many times. V gene TRBV5-4 combines with J gene TRBJ2-7; D possibly corresponds to TRBD2 (5 bases). Germline V gives CDR1 SGHNT, CDR2 YYREEE (reference sequence). This CDR3 region has 14 residues. The ends were cut back, 0 bases at V and 6 bases at J, with 13 bases in the middle. The CDR3 coding sequence is TGTGCCAGCAGCTTGGCTGGAGGACGGGGCGAGCAGTACTTC. The encoded protein is CASSLAGGRGEQYF.

This clone showed up many times. The gene calls are TRBV10-3 and TRBJ1-1, with D tentatively TRBD1 (5 bases). Germline CDR1 ENHRY, CDR2 SYGVKD. This CDR3 has 13 amino acids. V lost 6 bases, J lost 2 bases, and 10 bases lay in between. The CDR3 region is CAISSGHNTEAFF. The DNA of the CDR3 is TGTGCCATCAGCTCCGGACACAACACTGAAGCTTTCTTT.

The CDR3 DNA is TGTGCCAGCAGGAACCGGGCACCGCACATGGAGCAGTACTTC. It is translated as CASRNRAPHMEQYF. The chain has TRBV6-1 and TRBJ2-7; D uncertain. With 6 bases removed from V and 7 bases from J, the gap between germline ends came to 19 bases. This CDR3 is built from 14 residues. Germline CDR1 and CDR2: MNHNS and SASEGT.

This clone was seen ten or more times. V gene TRBV5-1 combines with J gene TRBJ1-4; D unclear. The germline V gene encodes CDR1 SGHRS and CDR2 YFSETQ. Trimming took 3 bases from V and 1 from J, leaving 7 bases between them. The CDR3 has 14 amino acids. CDR3: CASSSDRTNEKLFF. The DNA of the CDR3 is TGCGCCAGCAGCTCCGACCGAACTAATGAAAAACTGTTTTTT. The full variable domain, completed using reference TRBV5-1 and TRBJ1-4, is KAGVTQTPRYLIKTRGQQVTLSCSPISGHRSVSWYQQTPGQGLQFLFEYFSETQRNKGNFPGRFSGRQFSNSRSEMNVSTLELGDSALYLCASSSDRTNEKLFFGSGTQLSVL.

The table lists this clone with many counts. The chain couples TRBV9 to TRBJ1-4, with TRBD1 as a possible D gene (5 bases). Germline V CDR1 and CDR2: SGDLS, YYNGEE. V gave up 0 bases and J gave up 6 bases, with 9 bases separating them. This CDR3 spans 14 amino acids. The CDR3 spells CASSVGQNDEKLFF. In DNA form, the CDR3 reads TGTGCCAGCAGCGTAGGACAGAACGATGAAAAACTGTTTTTT.

The chain couples TRBV6-1 to TRBJ2-1, with unresolved D. CDR1 and CDR2 (germline): MNHNS, SASEGT. Trimming stripped 6 bases from V and 0 bases from J, with 15 bases between. The CDR3 runs 16 residues. CDR3 DNA sequence: TGTGCCAGCAGCCCCAACGAACAGTACTCCTACAATGAGCAGTTCTTC. Translating it yields CASSPNEQYSYNEQFF.

This sequence joins TRBV6-1 and TRBJ2-5, with TRBD2 as a possible D gene (5 bases). The DNA end is a closer match to TRBJ2-1, so the J assignment may be wrong. This CDR3 is 16 amino acids long. The germline CDR1 and CDR2 sequences are MNHNS and SASEGT. CDR3 protein: CASKLTRSDSGNEQFF. The CDR3 bases are TGTGCCAGCAAGCTCACGCGAAGTGACTCGGGGAATGAGCAGTTCTTC.

This clone was seen repeatedly, ten times or more. Other DNA sequences from this sample encode an identical CDR3 as well. The chain is built from TRBV2 and TRBJ1-5; possibly TRBD1 for D (5 bases). Germline CDR1 and CDR2: SNHLY and FYNNEI. The CDR3 is 13 amino acids. V shed 6 bases and J shed 7 bases, with 13 bases lying between them. CDR3 in DNA: TGTGCCAGCAGGAGGGGAGGCGGGCAGCCCCAGCATTTT. The encoded protein is CASRRGGGQPQHF. Full variable domain (rest looked up from reference TRBV2 and TRBJ1-5): EPEVTQTPSHQVTQMGQEVILRCVPISNHLYFYWYRQILGQKVEFLVSFYNNEISEKSEIFDDQFSVERPDGSNFTLKIRSTKLEDSAMYFCASRRGGGQPQHFGDGTRLSIL.

The V gene is TRBV5-4, the J gene TRBJ2-2; 8 bases map to TRBD1. Germline V gene data show CDR1 as SGHNT and CDR2 as YYREEE (reference sequence). Trimming removed 4 bases from V and 6 bases from J; junction bases left unmatched: 2. This CDR3 has 13 residues. CDR3 sequence reads: CASSLDRAGELFF. CDR3 DNA sequence: TGTGCCAGCAGCCTGGACAGGGCCGGGGAGCTGTTTTTT.